The entry below describes one T cell receptor (beta chain). This entry comes from a study of T cells expressing NK-cell markers. TCRdb re-called the 5' RACE reads, yielding one record per CDR3 amino acid sequence without DNA. The sample's table shows 200,000 to 300,000 distinct CDR3 sequences. The CDR3 is 15 amino acids. CDR1 MNHNS and CDR2 SASEGT come from the germline V gene. The chain couples TRBV6-1 to TRBJ1-5; the TRBD1 assignment by TCRdb is unverifiable without DNA. This receptor was taken from a man aged 18 to 35 in good health. The sequenced sample consisted of blood T cells: a sorted CD56 or NKG2C T cell subset, CD4+ or CD8+ T cells, or bulk PBMC T cells (not recorded which). Here the CDR3 reads CATFRGTSSNQPQHF.